This TCR beta chain was documented in a study of CD8 T cells in Susac syndrome (dated by TCRdb to between 2017 and 2020). With regard to the full study: Of the Susac syndrome patients who were sequenced, fewer than 10 were in clinical remission while about 6 had clinically active disease. Susac syndrome patients were therapy-naive, on corticosteroids (some also receiving IVIg), or on IVIg alone at blood withdrawal. Whether CD8+ T cell activation and differentiation in Susac syndrome was antigen driven was tested using repertoire sequencing. The study at large found these results: The CD4+ T cell repertoire of patients with Susac syndrome showed no detectable clonal expansion. The TCR sequencing and HLA analysis was acknowledged to have included a relatively small number of individuals.

This clonotype was counted a single time. It lacks a known antigen. No much larger clone exists at a distance of one base, and base qualities are not known. One read yields weak evidence. High-throughput TCR beta sequencing profiled peripheral blood CD8+ and CD4+ T cells from healthy donors, Susac syndrome patients and multiple sclerosis patients. The Susac syndrome patients fulfilled recently defined diagnostic criteria for definite or probable disease. Bulk CD8+ and CD4+ T cells were purified by magnetic negative isolation, whereas CD8+ TEMRA cells were enriched by FACS. Blood was drawn into EDTA tubes, processed within 24 hours, and PBMCs were isolated by density gradient centrifugation. PBMCs intended for TCR sequencing were cryopreserved in liquid nitrogen and were subsequently thawed in a 37 degrees C water bath. The sorted or isolated CD4+, CD8+ and CD8+ TEMRA cells had a purity of 90% or higher.

RNA was extracted with the RNeasy kit and about 0.5 to 1 ug was reverse transcribed using random hexamers. TCR beta CDR3 regions were amplified with the immunoSEQ multiplex PCR assay covering 54 Vbeta and 13 Jbeta segments. To correct PCR amplification bias, a synthetic template baseline was used for both primer optimization and computational correction. The study's own analysis went as follows. Reads were annotated to V, D and J genes per IMGT and analyzed with immunoSEQ Analyzer, keeping only productive sequences. Clonality was calculated as one minus the Shannon entropy normalized by log2 of the number of productive unique sequences. For each patient and control, public and private clones were evaluated among the 100 most prevalent clones. Clones were defined as Susac-specific if absent from the healthy and MS cohorts, from more than 900 published viral clones and from other ImmuneACCESS disease sequences. Using fastp trimming at Q25 and MiXCR clonotype assembly, TCRdb reanalyzed the public sequencing data and kept in-frame beta chains. CDR3 protein sequences are deduplicated, and each keeps its most common genes and DNA. The V and J calls shown here were made by TCRdb, not taken from the authors' results. This sample lists about 210,000 distinct CDR3 sequences; approximately 94% were detected once. The ten top clones hold 0.15% of the sample.

V is reduced by 1 base and J by 5 bases, leaving a spacing of 11 bases between them. From its cysteine to its phenylalanine, the CDR3 spans 14 amino acids. Only the CDR3 region is kept as DNA, spanning 42 bases read in frame from base 1. In the germline V gene, CDR1 corresponds to LGHNT and CDR2 to FRNRAP. The sequence is built from TRBV12-5 and TRBJ1-2, with no confidently assigned D gene. The sequence came from a human donor with Susac syndrome. Specimen: CD4+ T cells from PBMCs. The CDR3 loop reads CASGLDRGRYGYTF. Here is the DNA: TGTGCTAGTGGTTTGGACCGCGGTCGTTATGGCTACACCTTC. With all but the CDR3 taken from the reference TRBV12-5 and TRBJ1-2 genes, the full variable domain is: DARVTQTPRHKVTEMGQEVTMRCQPILGHNTVFWYRQTMMQGLELLAYFRNRAPLDDSGMPKDRFSAEMPDATLATLKIQPSEPRDSAVYFCASGLDRGRYGYTFGSGTRLTVV.